Listed below are T cell receptor beta chains from one sample, sequenced in a study of blood T cell repertoires in COVID-19. Clones were sequenced by immunoSEQ multiplex PCR, and TCRdb holds only the in-frame ones, with some missing. The table includes fewer than 350,000 clones, around 81% detected once. Sequenced input: peripheral blood. The receptors here all came from a woman aged 60-70 years with active or convalescent COVID-19. Both conserved end residues are part of each CDR3. D genes are given only for firm matches. Some rows mark clone size as missing; the rest say once, few, many or name a class of expanded clone.

j_gene: TRBJ1-2
d_gene: TRBD1
abundance: .
v_gene: TRBV24-1
CDR3aa: CATSPSPGQGSDYGYTF
CDR3nt: TGTGCCACCAGCCCCTCCCCGGGACAGGGGAGCGACTATGGCTACACCTTC

j_gene: TRBJ1-4
d_gene: .
abundance: once
v_gene: TRBV5-6
CDR3aa: CASSLFGGARNEKLFF
CDR3nt: TGTGCCAGCAGCTTGTTTGGGGGGGCCCGTAATGAAAAACTGTTTTTT

j_gene: TRBJ2-5
d_gene: .
abundance: .
v_gene: TRBV7-9
CDR3aa: CASSSRGQETQYF
CDR3nt: TGTGCCAGCAGCTCCCGGGGACAAGAGACCCAGTACTTC

j_gene: TRBJ2-1
d_gene: TRBD1
abundance: .
v_gene: TRBV19
CDR3aa: CASTPPGQGFDEQFF
CDR3nt: TGTGCCAGTACTCCCCCGGGACAGGGTTTCGATGAGCAGTTCTTC

j_gene: TRBJ1-5
d_gene: .
abundance: .
v_gene: TRBV16
CDR3aa: CASSQSPRPQHF
CDR3nt: TGTGCCAGCAGCCAATCCCCTAGGCCCCAGCATTTT

j_gene: TRBJ2-2
d_gene: .
abundance: .
v_gene: TRBV7-9
CDR3aa: CASSLLRGELFF
CDR3nt: TGTGCCAGCAGCTTACTCAGGGGGGAGCTGTTTTTT

j_gene: TRBJ2-1
d_gene: TRBD2
abundance: .
v_gene: TRBV7-7
CDR3aa: CASSKHSGGSYNEQFF
CDR3nt: TGTGCCAGCAGCAAACATAGCGGGGGCTCCTACAATGAGCAGTTCTTC

j_gene: TRBJ2-5
d_gene: TRBD1
abundance: .
v_gene: TRBV2
CDR3aa: CASSLVQRTGTQETQYF
CDR3nt: TGTGCCAGCAGTTTGGTCCAACGGACAGGGACCCAAGAGACCCAGTACTTC

j_gene: TRBJ2-1
d_gene: .
abundance: .
v_gene: TRBV4-3
CDR3aa: CASSKEQGYNEQFF
CDR3nt: TGCGCCAGCAGCAAAGAGCAGGGCTACAATGAGCAGTTCTTC

j_gene: TRBJ2-2
d_gene: .
abundance: .
v_gene: TRBV7-3
CDR3aa: CASSPSASGELFF
CDR3nt: TGTGCCAGCAGCCCTAGCGCAAGCGGGGAGCTGTTTTTT

j_gene: TRBJ2-7
d_gene: TRBD1
abundance: .
v_gene: TRBV23-1
CDR3aa: CASSQSETGKHEQYF
CDR3nt: TGCGCCAGCAGTCAATCGGAGACAGGGAAGCACGAGCAGTACTTC

j_gene: TRBJ1-2
d_gene: .
abundance: few
v_gene: TRBV18
CDR3aa: CASSPLDTRYGYTF
CDR3nt: TGTGCCAGCTCACCACTGGACACCCGCTATGGCTACACCTTC

j_gene: TRBJ1-2
d_gene: TRBD1
abundance: .
v_gene: TRBV5-6
CDR3aa: CASSLGTGYYGYTF
CDR3nt: TGTGCCAGCAGCTTGGGGACAGGGTACTATGGCTACACCTTC

j_gene: TRBJ1-1
d_gene: TRBD1
abundance: .
v_gene: TRBV19
CDR3aa: CASSIGQGAKTEAFF
CDR3nt: TGTGCCAGTAGTATAGGGCAGGGGGCGAAAACTGAAGCTTTCTTT

j_gene: TRBJ2-3
d_gene: TRBD2
abundance: .
v_gene: TRBV7-9
CDR3aa: CASSFAGGVMISTDTQYF
CDR3nt: TGTGCCAGCAGCTTCGCGGGGGGGGTTATGATAAGCACAGATACGCAGTATTTT

j_gene: TRBJ2-3
d_gene: TRBD1
abundance: .
v_gene: TRBV3-1/TRBV3-2
CDR3aa: CASSQRGQGTDTQYF
CDR3nt: TGTGCCAGCAGCCAAAGGGGGCAAGGCACAGATACGCAGTATTTT

j_gene: TRBJ1-5
d_gene: TRBD1
abundance: .
v_gene: TRBV19
CDR3aa: CASSMGQGDGQPQHF
CDR3nt: TGTGCCAGTAGTATGGGGCAGGGGGACGGTCAGCCCCAGCATTTT

j_gene: TRBJ1-2
d_gene: .
abundance: few
v_gene: TRBV21-1
CDR3aa: CASSLGSGRSNYGYTF
CDR3nt: TGTGCCAGCAGCCTCGGATCGGGGAGGTCAAACTATGGCTACACCTTC

j_gene: TRBJ2-1
d_gene: .
abundance: .
v_gene: TRBV6-5
CDR3aa: CASSFLRGAYEQFF
CDR3nt: TGTGCCAGCAGTTTCCTTCGGGGGGCCTATGAGCAGTTCTTC

j_gene: TRBJ1-3
d_gene: TRBD1
abundance: .
v_gene: TRBV30
CDR3aa: CAWSPDRAGNTIYF
CDR3nt: TGTGCCTGGAGTCCCGACAGGGCCGGAAACACCATATATTTT

j_gene: TRBJ2-3
d_gene: .
abundance: .
v_gene: TRBV5-4
CDR3aa: CASSLVQGGDTQYF
CDR3nt: TGTGCCAGCAGCTTGGTGCAGGGGGGAGATACGCAGTATTTT

j_gene: TRBJ2-1
d_gene: .
abundance: .
v_gene: TRBV12-3/TRBV12-4
CDR3aa: CASNRRGNEQFF
CDR3nt: TGTGCCAGCAACCGGAGGGGCAATGAGCAGTTCTTC

j_gene: TRBJ2-3
d_gene: TRBD1
abundance: .
v_gene: TRBV5-1
CDR3aa: CASSSRQGGSTDTQYF
CDR3nt: TGCGCCAGCAGCAGCCGACAGGGGGGCAGCACAGATACGCAGTATTTT

j_gene: TRBJ1-5
d_gene: .
abundance: .
v_gene: TRBV1
CDR3aa: CTSSQRRGSDQPQHF
CDR3nt: TGCACCAGCAGCCAGCGGCGGGGTTCGGATCAGCCCCAGCATTTT

j_gene: TRBJ2-2
d_gene: TRBD1
abundance: .
v_gene: TRBV27
CDR3aa: CASSLSPTTGIAPGELFF
CDR3nt: TGTGCCAGCAGTTTATCCCCCACGACAGGGATCGCGCCCGGGGAGCTGTTTTTT

j_gene: TRBJ1-6
d_gene: .
abundance: few
v_gene: TRBV28
CDR3aa: CASSETRLAYNSPLHF
CDR3nt: TGTGCCAGCAGCGAAACCAGACTCGCCTATAATTCACCCCTCCACTTT

j_gene: TRBJ2-3
d_gene: TRBD2
abundance: .
v_gene: TRBV4-2
CDR3aa: CASSQDREGFTDTQYF
CDR3nt: TGTGCCAGCAGCCAAGATAGGGAGGGATTCACAGATACGCAGTATTTT

j_gene: TRBJ2-7
d_gene: TRBD2
abundance: few
v_gene: TRBV25-1
CDR3aa: CASSEWKASGAYEQYF
CDR3nt: TGTGCCAGCAGTGAATGGAAGGCTAGCGGGGCCTACGAGCAGTACTTC

j_gene: TRBJ2-5
d_gene: TRBD2
abundance: once
v_gene: TRBV28
CDR3aa: CASSFLPGGGSQETQYF
CDR3nt: TGTGCCAGCAGTTTTCTCCCGGGCGGGGGGTCCCAAGAGACCCAGTACTTC

j_gene: TRBJ1-6
d_gene: .
abundance: .
v_gene: TRBV5-1
CDR3aa: CASSLGSGNNSPLHF
CDR3nt: TGCGCCAGCAGCTTGGGGAGCGGGAATAATTCACCCCTCCACTTT

j_gene: TRBJ2-1
d_gene: TRBD1
abundance: .
v_gene: TRBV7-9
CDR3aa: CASSIGTGPYNEQFF
CDR3nt: TGTGCCAGCAGCATCGGGACAGGCCCTTACAATGAGCAGTTCTTC

j_gene: TRBJ1-2
d_gene: TRBD1
abundance: .
v_gene: TRBV11-2
CDR3aa: CASSLEQGATYGYTF
CDR3nt: TGTGCCAGCAGCTTAGAGCAGGGGGCTACCTATGGCTACACCTTC

j_gene: TRBJ1-1
d_gene: .
abundance: .
v_gene: TRBV6-2/TRBV6-3
CDR3aa: CASSLGRGEAFF
CDR3nt: TGTGCCAGCAGTCTGGGGAGGGGTGAAGCTTTCTTT

j_gene: TRBJ1-2
d_gene: TRBD1
abundance: .
v_gene: TRBV7-9
CDR3aa: CAGRTGFLGGYTF
CDR3nt: TGTGCCGGGCGGACAGGCTTCTTGGGGGGCTACACCTTC

j_gene: TRBJ1-5
d_gene: TRBD1
abundance: .
v_gene: TRBV5-4
CDR3aa: CASSPTGVNQPQHF
CDR3nt: TGTGCCAGCAGCCCTACAGGGGTCAATCAGCCCCAGCATTTT

j_gene: TRBJ2-3
d_gene: .
abundance: .
v_gene: TRBV19
CDR3aa: CASSTADTQYF
CDR3nt: TGTGCCAGTAGTACAGCAGATACGCAGTATTTT

j_gene: TRBJ2-2
d_gene: TRBD2
abundance: .
v_gene: TRBV7-2
CDR3aa: CASSLDAGGRSGELFF
CDR3nt: TGTGCCAGCAGCTTAGACGCGGGGGGGCGTAGCGGGGAGCTGTTTTTT

j_gene: TRBJ1-2
d_gene: .
abundance: .
v_gene: TRBV7-9
CDR3aa: CASSLEGRGYGYTF
CDR3nt: TGTGCCAGCAGCTTAGAAGGGAGAGGCTATGGCTACACCTTC

j_gene: TRBJ2-1
d_gene: TRBD2
abundance: .
v_gene: TRBV11-2
CDR3aa: CASSLDSRGGNEQFF
CDR3nt: TGTGCCAGCAGCTTAGACTCGCGGGGGGGCAATGAGCAGTTCTTC

j_gene: TRBJ2-7
d_gene: .
abundance: few
v_gene: TRBV21-1
CDR3aa: CASGTSGGSYEQYF
CDR3nt: TGTGCCAGCGGCACTAGCGGGGGTTCCTACGAGCAGTACTTC

j_gene: TRBJ2-7
d_gene: .
abundance: .
v_gene: TRBV3-1/TRBV3-2
CDR3aa: CASSRKGAGSYEQYF
CDR3nt: TGTGCCAGCAGCCGAAAAGGGGCAGGCTCCTACGAGCAGTACTTC

j_gene: TRBJ1-1
d_gene: .
abundance: .
v_gene: TRBV27
CDR3aa: CASSPSPGSEAFF
CDR3nt: TGTGCCAGCAGTCCAAGTCCGGGATCTGAAGCTTTCTTT

j_gene: TRBJ2-2
d_gene: TRBD1
abundance: .
v_gene: TRBV25-1
CDR3aa: CASSEFLGQGSSGELFF
CDR3nt: TGTGCCAGCAGTGAATTTCTCGGACAGGGCTCTAGCGGGGAGCTGTTTTTT

j_gene: TRBJ2-1
d_gene: TRBD1
abundance: .
v_gene: TRBV7-2
CDR3aa: CASSRHRDRVYNEQFF
CDR3nt: TGTGCCAGCAGCAGGCACCGGGACAGGGTGTACAATGAGCAGTTCTTC

j_gene: TRBJ2-7
d_gene: TRBD1
abundance: .
v_gene: TRBV2
CDR3aa: CASKQDRDYEQYF
CDR3nt: TGTGCCAGCAAACAGGACAGGGATTACGAGCAGTACTTC

j_gene: TRBJ2-3
d_gene: TRBD1
abundance: few
v_gene: TRBV7-9
CDR3aa: CASSADRVITDTQYF
CDR3nt: TGTGCCAGCAGTGCGGACAGGGTTATCACAGATACGCAGTATTTT

j_gene: TRBJ1-5
d_gene: TRBD1
abundance: .
v_gene: TRBV2
CDR3aa: CASSSLGQVNQPQHF
CDR3nt: TGTGCCAGCAGTTCCTTAGGACAGGTCAATCAGCCCCAGCATTTT

j_gene: TRBJ1-5
d_gene: .
abundance: .
v_gene: TRBV6-2/TRBV6-3
CDR3aa: CASSYGQGGLGPQHF
CDR3nt: TGTGCCAGCAGTTACGGCCAGGGAGGTTTAGGGCCCCAGCATTTT

j_gene: TRBJ1-1
d_gene: .
abundance: .
v_gene: TRBV27
CDR3aa: CASMVASWGGTEAFF
CDR3nt: TGTGCCAGCATGGTGGCTTCTTGGGGGGGCACTGAAGCTTTCTTT

j_gene: TRBJ1-4
d_gene: TRBD1
abundance: .
v_gene: TRBV7-2
CDR3aa: CASRGGDRGRNEKLFF
CDR3nt: TGTGCCAGCAGGGGGGGAGACAGGGGCCGTAATGAAAAACTGTTTTTT

j_gene: TRBJ1-1
d_gene: .
abundance: .
v_gene: TRBV19
CDR3aa: CASSIGQPSTEAFF
CDR3nt: TGTGCCAGTAGTATCGGACAGCCCTCAACTGAAGCTTTCTTT

j_gene: TRBJ2-5
d_gene: .
abundance: .
v_gene: TRBV10-3
CDR3aa: CAISEGALKMETQYF
CDR3nt: TGTGCCATCAGTGAGGGGGCCTTAAAGATGGAGACCCAGTACTTC